This entry lists 19 T cell receptor beta chains sequenced from one sample in a study of cytomegalovirus exposure and HLA in healthy donors. 60 Vbeta and 13 Jbeta primers were used in PCR. Profiled with immunoSEQ multiplex PCR; TCRdb holds only in-frame clones, not every one. The sample holds roughly 100,000 clones, approximately 72% seen once. Sequenced input: PBMCs. These receptors originate from a woman in her forties in good health and CMV-seronegative.

The chain employs TRBV19 and TRBJ1-4; D call uncertain. The CDR3 loop spans 17 amino acids. Germline values: CDR1 LNHDA, CDR2 SQIVND (reference sequence). Between the trimmed V and J ends, which lost 1 base and 1 base, there was a span of 13 bases. CDR3 sequence reads: CASSIASPTGTNEKLFF. In DNA form, the CDR3 reads TGTGCCAGTAGTATAGCCTCACCGACTGGAACTAATGAAAAACTGTTTTTT.

This rearrangement joins TRBV30 to TRBJ2-2; 9 bases align to TRBD2. CDR1 and CDR2 (germline): GTSNPN, SVGIG (reference sequence). V gave up 5 bases and J gave up 2 bases; unmatched junction bases: 6. The CDR3 spans 15 residues. The chain's CDR3 is CAWDRLAVNTGELFF. The CDR3 DNA reads TGTGCCTGGGACCGACTAGCGGTAAACACCGGGGAGCTGTTTTTT.

This rearrangement joins TRBV5-1 to TRBJ2-7; 7 positions agree with TRBD2. This CDR3 comprises 16 residues. The trim removed 4 bases at V and 0 bases at J, leaving 10 bases unmatched. CDR1 and CDR2 (germline): SGHRS, YFSETQ. The CDR3 loop is CASSLGEGRSSYEQYF. As DNA, the CDR3 is TGCGCCAGCAGCCTCGGGGAGGGGAGGAGCTCCTACGAGCAGTACTTC.

The chain combines TRBV4-1 with TRBJ2-5, with D tentatively TRBD2 (5 bases). The end of the DNA is better explained by TRBJ2-7, so the J call may be wrong. Germline CDR1 is MGHRA and CDR2 is YSYEKL. This CDR3 comprises 15 residues. CDR3 sequence reads: CASSLSSGVSYEQYF. CDR3 sequence (DNA): TGCGCCAGCAGCCTCTCGTCCGGGGTCTCCTACGAGCAGTACTTC.

The chain employs TRBV19 and TRBJ1-2, with D uncertain. Per the germline V gene, CDR1 is LNHDA and CDR2 is SQIVND (reference sequence). CDR3 length equals 13 residues. V was pared by 3 bases and J by 4 bases, with 9 bases between. The CDR3 sequence: CASSMQSVYGYTF. In DNA form, the CDR3 reads TGTGCCAGTAGTATGCAGTCAGTCTATGGCTACACCTTC.

The chain is built from TRBV4-1 and TRBJ1-2, with 9 bases matching TRBD1. V shed 4 bases, J shed 6 bases, and the junction held 3 bases outside the gene matches. CDR1 MGHRA and CDR2 YSYEKL come from the germline V gene. The CDR3 is 13 residues long. As DNA, the CDR3 is TGCGCCAGCAGCCCGGACAGGGGTGATGGCTACACCTTC. The encoded protein is CASSPDRGDGYTF.

The rearrangement joins TRBV30 to TRBJ1-5; D call uncertain. Germline V gene data show CDR1 as GTSNPN and CDR2 as SVGIG (reference sequence). V gave up 2 bases and J gave up 2 bases, with 10 bases separating them. CDR3 length: 14 residues. The CDR3 sequence: CAWSYNRGNQPQHF. In nucleotides, the CDR3 is TGTGCCTGGAGTTACAATCGGGGCAATCAGCCCCAGCATTTT.

The rearrangement links TRBV21-1 to TRBJ2-7; TRBD1, as called in the table, went unchecked against the DNA. TRBV21-1 is shown as a pseudogene. This CDR3 comprises 16 residues. The CDR3 DNA reads TGTGCCAGCAGCAAAGGGGAGGGACAGGGGGCCCACGAGCAGTACTTC. This codes for CASSKGEGQGAHEQYF.

This sequence joins TRBV19 and TRBJ1-3; no clear D gene. This CDR3 is 15 amino acids long. Germline V CDR1 and CDR2: LNHDA, SQIVND (reference sequence). Deletions cut 6 bases from V and 0 bases from J, with 12 bases between. CDR3 protein: CASSLRLYSGNTIYF. The CDR3 region has the DNA TGTGCCAGTAGCCTACGACTGTACTCTGGAAACACCATATATTTT.

This clone was counted between two and nine times. The rearrangement joins TRBV29-1 to TRBJ1-2; no definite D call. V was clipped by 4 bases and J by 7 bases, with 10 bases between them. The germline gives CDR1 SQVTM, CDR2 ANQGSEA. The CDR3 consists of 11 residues. The CDR3 protein is CSVGALGGYTF. CDR3 nucleotides: TGCAGCGTTGGGGCTTTGGGTGGCTACACCTTC.

V and J are TRBV30 and TRBJ2-5; TRBD2 aligns across 8 bases. This CDR3 spans 12 amino acids. Germline-derived CDR1 and CDR2 are GTSNPN and SVGIG (reference sequence). The J segment lost 5 bases and the V segment lost 1 base, leaving 0 bases of the junction unmatched. CDR3: CAWSAGGETQYF. The CDR3 coding sequence is TGTGCCTGGAGTGCGGGGGGGGAGACCCAGTACTTC.

The chain uses TRBV11-2 and TRBJ1-5; 8 bases align to TRBD1. The CDR3 totals 14 residues. Germline V gene data show CDR1 as SGHAT and CDR2 as FQNNGV. V was clipped by 5 bases and J by 3 bases; unmatched bases: 3. CDR3 amino acids: CASSADRVNQPQHF. In DNA form, the CDR3 reads TGTGCCAGCAGCGCGGACAGGGTCAATCAGCCCCAGCATTTT.

This clone appeared a single time. V gene TRBV27 combines with J gene TRBJ2-7, with 11 bases matching TRBD1. After removal of 4 bases from V and 5 bases from J, the junction contained 4 bases not matched to a gene. CDR1 MNHEY and CDR2 SMNVEV come from the germline V gene (reference sequence). This CDR3 is built from 14 residues. The CDR3 region is CASSSGTGGHEQYF. In DNA form, the CDR3 reads TGTGCCAGCAGTTCCGGGACAGGGGGTCACGAGCAGTACTTC.

The chain has TRBV2 and TRBJ2-1; 8 bases match TRBD2. V dropped 9 bases and J dropped 0; count of bases not matched to a gene: 10. CDR3 length equals 16 residues. Germline CDR1 and CDR2: SNHLY and FYNNEI. This CDR3 is CARSGTSGSSYNEQFF. DNA for the CDR3: TGTGCCAGGTCCGGTACAAGCGGGAGCTCCTACAATGAGCAGTTCTTC.

The chain is built from TRBV9 and TRBJ1-1; the match to TRBD1 covers 7 bases. The V and J ends lost 4 bases and 8 bases, in that order; junction bases with no gene match: 14. Germline values: CDR1 SGDLS, CDR2 YYNGEE. The CDR3 consists of 15 residues. The chain's CDR3 is CASSIQTGESSEAFF. The CDR3 bases are TGTGCCAGCAGCATCCAAACAGGGGAGTCTTCAGAAGCTTTCTTT.

CDR3: CASSSDATGFGYTF. The CDR3, as DNA: TGTGCCAGCAGCAGCGATGCGACAGGGTTTGGCTACACCTTC. V and J are TRBV7-3 and TRBJ1-2; 7 bases map to TRBD1. The length of the CDR3 is 14 residues. Germline-derived CDR1 and CDR2 are SGHTA and FQGTGA. The V gene end was trimmed by 5 bases and the J gene end by 7 bases; junction bases not matched to a gene: 10.

The rearrangement links TRBV2 to TRBJ2-4; 10 bases are shared with TRBD1. Unmatched junction bases numbered 13, after V lost 8 bases and J lost 0 bases. The CDR3 has 18 residues. CDR1 and CDR2 (germline): SNHLY, FYNNEI. This CDR3 reads CASDRGQYPQLAKNIQYF. Here the CDR3 DNA reads TGTGCCAGCGACAGGGGGCAATATCCTCAACTAGCCAAAAACATTCAGTACTTC.

The chain links TRBV6-6 to TRBJ1-4, with TRBD1 identical over 8 bases. Trimming removed 2 bases from V and 8 bases from J; junction bases left unmatched: 7. Germline CDR1 MNHNY, CDR2 SVGAGI (reference sequence). CDR3 size: 15 residues. The CDR3 spells CASSYRTGRNEKLFF. DNA of the CDR3: TGTGCCAGCAGTTACCGGACAGGGAGGAACGAAAAACTGTTTTTT.

V and J are TRBV28 and TRBJ2-1; 10 bases line up with TRBD2. The J segment lost 4 bases and the V segment lost 7 bases, leaving 10 bases of the junction unmatched. The CDR3 runs to 16 residues. Looked up from germline, CDR1 is MDHEN and CDR2 is SYDVKM. The CDR3 sequence: CASTWGGTSEYNEQFF. The CDR3, as DNA: TGTGCCAGCACCTGGGGAGGGACTAGCGAGTACAATGAGCAGTTCTTC.